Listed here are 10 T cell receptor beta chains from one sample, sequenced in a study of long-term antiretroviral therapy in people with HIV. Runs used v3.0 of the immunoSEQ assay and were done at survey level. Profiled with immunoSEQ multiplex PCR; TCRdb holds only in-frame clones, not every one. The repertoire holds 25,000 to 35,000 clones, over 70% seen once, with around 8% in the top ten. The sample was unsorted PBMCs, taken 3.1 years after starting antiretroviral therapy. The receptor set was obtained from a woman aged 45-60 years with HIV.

The CDR3 DNA reads TGTGCCAGCAGCCCACGGCCGGGCTTTGGGGGCTACGAGCAGTACTTC. It specifies CASSPRPGFGGYEQYF. The chain employs TRBV7-2 and TRBJ2-7; D assignment may be TRBD1 or TRBD2 (5 bases each). The CDR3 extends over 16 amino acids. Germline V gives CDR1 SGHTA, CDR2 FQGNSA. V lost 5 bases and J 3 bases, leaving 20 bases between the germline ends.

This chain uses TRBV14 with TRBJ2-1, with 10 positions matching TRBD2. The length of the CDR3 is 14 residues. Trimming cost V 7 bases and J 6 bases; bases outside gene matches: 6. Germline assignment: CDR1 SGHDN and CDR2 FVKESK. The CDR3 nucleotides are TGTGCCAGCACCCCCGGGACTAGCGTCAATGAGCAGTTCTTC. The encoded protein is CASTPGTSVNEQFF.

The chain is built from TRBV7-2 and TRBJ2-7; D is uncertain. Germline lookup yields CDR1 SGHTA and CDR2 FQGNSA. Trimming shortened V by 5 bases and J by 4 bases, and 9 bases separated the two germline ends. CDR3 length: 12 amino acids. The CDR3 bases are TGTGCCAGCAGCGCAAATCGGTACGAGCAGTACGTC. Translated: CASSANRYEQYV.

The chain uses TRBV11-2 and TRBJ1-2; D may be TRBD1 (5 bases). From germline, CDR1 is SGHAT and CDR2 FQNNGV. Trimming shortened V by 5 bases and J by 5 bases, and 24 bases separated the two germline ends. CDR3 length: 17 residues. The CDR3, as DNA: TGTGCCAGCAGCGAAACACTTGATGGGGCAGGGAGGTATGGCTACACCTTC. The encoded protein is CASSETLDGAGRYGYTF. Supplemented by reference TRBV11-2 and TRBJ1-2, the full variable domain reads EAGVAQSPRYKIIEKRQSVAFWCNPISGHATLYWYQQILGQGPKLLIQFQNNGVVDDSQLPKDRFSAERLKGVDSTLKIQPAKLEDSAVYLCASSETLDGAGRYGYTFGSGTRLTVV.

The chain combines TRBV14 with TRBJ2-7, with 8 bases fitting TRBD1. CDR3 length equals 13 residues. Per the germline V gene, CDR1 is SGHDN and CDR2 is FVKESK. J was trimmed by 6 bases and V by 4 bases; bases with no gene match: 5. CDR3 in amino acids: CASSRLQGGEQYF. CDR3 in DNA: TGTGCCAGCAGCCGACTACAGGGGGGCGAGCAGTACTTC.

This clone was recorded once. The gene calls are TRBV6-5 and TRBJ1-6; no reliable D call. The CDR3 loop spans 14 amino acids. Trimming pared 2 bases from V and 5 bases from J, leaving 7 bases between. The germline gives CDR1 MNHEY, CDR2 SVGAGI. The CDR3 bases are TGTGCCAGCAGTTACGTAGGGAATAATTCACCCCTCCACTTT. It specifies CASSYVGNNSPLHF.

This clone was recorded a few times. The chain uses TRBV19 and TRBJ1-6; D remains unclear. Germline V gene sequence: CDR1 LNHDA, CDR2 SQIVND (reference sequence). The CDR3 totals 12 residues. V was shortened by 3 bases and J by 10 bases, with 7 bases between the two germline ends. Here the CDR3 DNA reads TGTGCCAGTAGTATCGCCGGGTCACCCCTCCACTTT. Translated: CASSIAGSPLHF.

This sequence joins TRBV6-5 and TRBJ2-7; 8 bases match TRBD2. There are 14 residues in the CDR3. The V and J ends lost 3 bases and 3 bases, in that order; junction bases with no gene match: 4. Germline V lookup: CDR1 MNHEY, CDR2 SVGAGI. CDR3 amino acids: CASSYGGGSYEQYF. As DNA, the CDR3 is TGTGCCAGCAGTTATGGCGGGGGGAGCTACGAGCAGTACTTC.

CDR3 coding DNA: TGTGCCAGCAGGGGGGGAGGGACAACTTCGTACGAGCAGTACTTC. Translated: CASRGGGTTSYEQYF. The rearrangement joins TRBV28 to TRBJ2-7; D might be TRBD2 (7 bases). Germline CDR1 and CDR2: MDHEN and SYDVKM. V was clipped by 6 bases and J by 4 bases, with 19 bases between them. This CDR3 contains 15 residues. Looking up the rest from reference TRBV28 and TRBJ2-7 gives the full variable domain: DVKVTQSSRYLVKRTGEKVFLECVQDMDHENMFWYRQDPGLGLRLIYFSYDVKMKEKGDIPEGYSVSREKKERFSLILESASTNQTSMYLCASRGGGTTSYEQYFGPGTRLTVT.

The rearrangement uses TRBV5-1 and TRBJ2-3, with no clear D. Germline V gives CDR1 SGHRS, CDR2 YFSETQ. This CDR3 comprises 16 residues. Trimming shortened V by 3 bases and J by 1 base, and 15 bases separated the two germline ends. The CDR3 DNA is TGCGCCAGCAGCTCCACGACTGGCGGAGGCACAGATACGCAGTATTTT. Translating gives CASSSTTGGGTDTQYF.